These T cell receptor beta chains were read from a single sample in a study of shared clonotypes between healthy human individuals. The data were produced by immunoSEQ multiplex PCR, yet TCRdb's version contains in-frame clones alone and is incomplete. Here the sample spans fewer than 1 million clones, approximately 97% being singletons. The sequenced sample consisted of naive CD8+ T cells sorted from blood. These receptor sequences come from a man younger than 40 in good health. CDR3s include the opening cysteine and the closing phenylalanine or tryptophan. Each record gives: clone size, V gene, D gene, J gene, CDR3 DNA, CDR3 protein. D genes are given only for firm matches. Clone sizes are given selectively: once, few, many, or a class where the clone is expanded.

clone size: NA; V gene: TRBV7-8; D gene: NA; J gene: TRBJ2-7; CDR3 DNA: TGTGCCAGCAGCTTAGCAGGGTTTGAGCGGTACGAGCAGTACTTC; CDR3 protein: CASSLAGFERYEQYF
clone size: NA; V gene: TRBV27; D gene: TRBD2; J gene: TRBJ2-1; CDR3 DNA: TGTGCCAGCAGTTCGGGGACTAGCGGGAGTGAGCAGTTCTTC; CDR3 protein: CASSSGTSGSEQFF
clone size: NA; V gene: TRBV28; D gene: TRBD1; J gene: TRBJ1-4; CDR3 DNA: TGTGCCAGCAGTCCCACAGGGGGCGGTGAAAAACTGTTTTTT; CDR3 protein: CASSPTGGGEKLFF
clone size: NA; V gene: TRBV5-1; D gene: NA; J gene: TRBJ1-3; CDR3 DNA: TGCGCCAGCAGCTTGGAGGATAATACCATATATTTT; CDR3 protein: CASSLEDNTIYF
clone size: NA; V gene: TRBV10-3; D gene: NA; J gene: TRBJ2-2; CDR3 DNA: TGTGCCATCAGTGAGCCCGCTCATCCCGGGGAGCTGTTTTTT; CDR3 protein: CAISEPAHPGELFF
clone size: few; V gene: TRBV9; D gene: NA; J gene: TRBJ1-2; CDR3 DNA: TGTGCCAGCAGCTCACAGGGCTCTGGCTACACCTTC; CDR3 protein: CASSSQGSGYTF
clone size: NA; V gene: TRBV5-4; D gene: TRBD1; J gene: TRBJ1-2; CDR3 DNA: TGTGCCAGCAGCAGAACGGGACAGGGCAAGTATGGCTACACCTTC; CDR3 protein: CASSRTGQGKYGYTF
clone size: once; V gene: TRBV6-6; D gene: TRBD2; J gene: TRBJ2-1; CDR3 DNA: TGTGCCAGCGGCCAGCTAGCGGGCGTTTACAATGAGCAGTTCTTC; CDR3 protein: CASGQLAGVYNEQFF
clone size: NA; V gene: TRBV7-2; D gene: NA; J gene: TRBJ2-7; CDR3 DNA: TGTGCCAGCAGCTGGACCTACGAGCAGTACTTC; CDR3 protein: CASSWTYEQYF
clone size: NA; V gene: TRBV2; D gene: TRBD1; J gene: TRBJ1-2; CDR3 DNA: TGTGCCAGCCCAGCCGGGACAGGGATTTATGGCTACACCTTC; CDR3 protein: CASPAGTGIYGYTF
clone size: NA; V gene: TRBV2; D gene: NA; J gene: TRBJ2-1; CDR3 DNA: TGTGCCAGCAGTGAAGCTTTGGACTACAATGAGCAGTTCTTC; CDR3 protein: CASSEALDYNEQFF
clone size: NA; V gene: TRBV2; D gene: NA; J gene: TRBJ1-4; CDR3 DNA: TGTGCCAGCAGTGAAGGAGTCGCTAATGAAAAACTGTTTTTT; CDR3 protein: CASSEGVANEKLFF
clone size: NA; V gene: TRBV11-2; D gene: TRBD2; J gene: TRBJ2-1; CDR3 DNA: TGTGCCAGCAGCCCCTCTAGCGGGAGGCGAGGTGAGCAGTTCTTC; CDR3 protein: CASSPSSGRRGEQFF
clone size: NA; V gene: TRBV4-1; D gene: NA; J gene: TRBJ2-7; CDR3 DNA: TGCGCCAGCAGCCAGTTGAAGGACAGCTACGAGCAGTACTTC; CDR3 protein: CASSQLKDSYEQYF
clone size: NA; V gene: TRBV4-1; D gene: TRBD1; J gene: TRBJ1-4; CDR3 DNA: TGCGCCAGCAGCCAAGTGGGACAGCGAACTAATGAAAAACTGTTTTTT; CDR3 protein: CASSQVGQRTNEKLFF
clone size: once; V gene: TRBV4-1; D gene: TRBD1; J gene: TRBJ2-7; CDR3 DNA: TGCGCCAGCAGCTACGGACAGGGGGGCTACGAGCAGTACTTC; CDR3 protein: CASSYGQGGYEQYF
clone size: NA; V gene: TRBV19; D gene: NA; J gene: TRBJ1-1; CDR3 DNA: TGTGCCAGTAGTATAGGCGAAGGGTCGGTCACTGAAGCTTTCTTT; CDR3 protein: CASSIGEGSVTEAFF
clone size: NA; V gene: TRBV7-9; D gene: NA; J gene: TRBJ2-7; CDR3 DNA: TGTGCCAGCAGCTTAACCATCGGGGGGCACGAGCAGTACTTC; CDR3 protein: CASSLTIGGHEQYF
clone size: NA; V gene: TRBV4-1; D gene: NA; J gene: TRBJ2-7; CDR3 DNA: TGCGCCAGCAGCCCCGATCCCATATCGGTCTACGAGCAGTACTTC; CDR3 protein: CASSPDPISVYEQYF
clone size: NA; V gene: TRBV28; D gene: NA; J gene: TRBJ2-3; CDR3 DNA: TGTGCCAGCAGTTCCAATTGGGGCGGCACAGATACGCAGTATTTT; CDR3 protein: CASSSNWGGTDTQYF
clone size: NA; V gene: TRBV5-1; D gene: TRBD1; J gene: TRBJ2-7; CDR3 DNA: TGCGCCAGCAGCTTAGGGACAGGGGGTTACTTCGCCTACGAGCAGTACTTC; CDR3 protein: CASSLGTGGYFAYEQYF
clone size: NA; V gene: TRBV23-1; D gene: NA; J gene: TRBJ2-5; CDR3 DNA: TGCGCCAGCAGTCCCCGGGTAGCGGTCCAAGAGACCCAGTACTTC; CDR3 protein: CASSPRVAVQETQYF
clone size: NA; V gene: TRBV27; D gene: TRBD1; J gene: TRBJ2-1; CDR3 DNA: TGTGCCAGCAGTTCGGACAGGATCCCCTACAATGAGCAGTTCTTC; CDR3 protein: CASSSDRIPYNEQFF
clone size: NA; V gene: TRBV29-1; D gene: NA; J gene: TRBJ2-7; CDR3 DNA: TGCAGCGTTGCGGGGAAAGGGACCTACGAGCAGTACTTC; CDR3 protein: CSVAGKGTYEQYF
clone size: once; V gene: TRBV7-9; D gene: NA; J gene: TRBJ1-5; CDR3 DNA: TGTGCCAGCAGCTTGGGCAGGGACCATCAGCCCCAGCATTTT; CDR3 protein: CASSLGRDHQPQHF
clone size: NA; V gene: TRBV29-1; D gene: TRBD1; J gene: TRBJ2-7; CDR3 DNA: TGCAGCGTTGAAGGGGACAGGGGCTCCTACGAGCAGTACTTC; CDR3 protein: CSVEGDRGSYEQYF
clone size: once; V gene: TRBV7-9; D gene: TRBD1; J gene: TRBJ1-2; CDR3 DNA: TGTGCCAGCAGCTCGGGACAGGCGAACTATGGCTACACCTTC; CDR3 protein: CASSSGQANYGYTF
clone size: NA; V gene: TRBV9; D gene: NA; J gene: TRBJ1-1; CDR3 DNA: TGTGCCAGCAGCGTAGAGGGCGGGCAAGCTTTCTTT; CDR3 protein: CASSVEGGQAFF
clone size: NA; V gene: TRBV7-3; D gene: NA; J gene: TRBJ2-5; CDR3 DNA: TGTGCCAGCAGCCCCTCTCCCCTGGGCCAAGAGACCCAGTACTTC; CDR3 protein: CASSPSPLGQETQYF
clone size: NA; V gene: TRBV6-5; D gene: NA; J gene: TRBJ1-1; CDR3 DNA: TGTGCCAGCAGTTACTCGGCGAGGCCCTTGAACACTGAAGCTTTCTTT; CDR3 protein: CASSYSARPLNTEAFF
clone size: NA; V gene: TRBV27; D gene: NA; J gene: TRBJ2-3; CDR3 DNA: TGTGCCAGCAGCTTACGGTTCGGGAGTGCAACAGATACGCAGTATTTT; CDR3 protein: CASSLRFGSATDTQYF
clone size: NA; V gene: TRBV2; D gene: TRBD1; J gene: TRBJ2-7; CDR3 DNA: TGTGCCAGCTTCCGGGACAGGGGGTCCCACGAGCAGTACTTC; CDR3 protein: CASFRDRGSHEQYF
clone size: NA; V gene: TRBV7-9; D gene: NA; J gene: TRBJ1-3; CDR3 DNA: TGTGCCAGCAGCTCAGGGCCCGGCGGAAACACCATATATTTT; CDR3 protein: CASSSGPGGNTIYF
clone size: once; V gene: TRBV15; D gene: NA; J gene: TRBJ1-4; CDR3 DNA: TGTGCCACCAGCAGAGGTGATGGAAAACTGTTTTTT; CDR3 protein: CATSRGDGKLFF
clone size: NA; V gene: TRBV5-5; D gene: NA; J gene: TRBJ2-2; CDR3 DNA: TGTGCCAGCAGCTTTATGGATGGTTCTAGCTTCTGGAACACCGGGGAGCTGTTTTTT; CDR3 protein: CASSFMDGSSFWNTGELFF
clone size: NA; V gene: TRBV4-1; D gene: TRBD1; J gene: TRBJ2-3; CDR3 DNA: TGCGCCAGCAGCCAAGAGGACAGGGTGCTAGATACGCAGTATTTT; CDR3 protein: CASSQEDRVLDTQYF
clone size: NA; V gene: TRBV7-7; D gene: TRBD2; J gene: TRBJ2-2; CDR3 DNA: TGTGCCAGCAGCTTAAGGACTAGCGGCCCGAACACCGGGGAGCTGTTTTTT; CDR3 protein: CASSLRTSGPNTGELFF
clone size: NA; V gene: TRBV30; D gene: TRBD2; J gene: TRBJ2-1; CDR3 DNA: TGTGCCTGGAGTCCCGGGAGGGGATACAATGAGCAGTTCTTC; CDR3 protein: CAWSPGRGYNEQFF
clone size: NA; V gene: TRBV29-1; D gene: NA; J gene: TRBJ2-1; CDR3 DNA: TGCAGCGTTGAAGGCATGGAGGACCCATGGAATGAGCAGTTCTTC; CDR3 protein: CSVEGMEDPWNEQFF
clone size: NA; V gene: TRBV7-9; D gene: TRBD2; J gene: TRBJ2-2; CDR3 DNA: TGTGCCAGCAGTCCGACTAGCGGGGACACCGGGGAGCTGTTTTTT; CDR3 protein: CASSPTSGDTGELFF
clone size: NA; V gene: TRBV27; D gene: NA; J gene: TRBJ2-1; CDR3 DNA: TGTGCCAGCAGGATTTACAATGAGCAGTTCTTC; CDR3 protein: CASRIYNEQFF
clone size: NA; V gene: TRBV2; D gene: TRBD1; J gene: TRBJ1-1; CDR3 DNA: TGTGCCAGCAGTGATGGCGGGACAGGGGAGAAGAACACTGAAGCTTTCTTT; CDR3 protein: CASSDGGTGEKNTEAFF
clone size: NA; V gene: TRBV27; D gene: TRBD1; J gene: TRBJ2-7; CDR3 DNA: TGTGCCAGCAGCCTACAGGGGAACTCCTACGAGCAGTACTTC; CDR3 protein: CASSLQGNSYEQYF
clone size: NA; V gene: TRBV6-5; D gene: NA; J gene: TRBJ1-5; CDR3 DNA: TGTGCCAGCGGGGAGGATCAGCCCCAGCATTTT; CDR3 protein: CASGEDQPQHF
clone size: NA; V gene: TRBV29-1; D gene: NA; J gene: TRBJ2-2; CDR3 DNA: TGCAGCTCCTTTTCGGTGAACACCGGGGAGCTGTTTTTT; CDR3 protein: CSSFSVNTGELFF
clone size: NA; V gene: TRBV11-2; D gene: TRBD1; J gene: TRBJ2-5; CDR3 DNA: TGTGCCAGCAGCTTACAATCCGCAGGGGGCATGGAGACCCAGTACTTC; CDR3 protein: CASSLQSAGGMETQYF
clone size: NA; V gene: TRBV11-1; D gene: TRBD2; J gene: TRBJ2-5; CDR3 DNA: TGTGCCAGCAGCGCCAGGGGAGCGGGAGGAGAGGAGACCCAGTACTTC; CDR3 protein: CASSARGAGGEETQYF
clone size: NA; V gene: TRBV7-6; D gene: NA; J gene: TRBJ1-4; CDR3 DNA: TGTGCCAGCAGCTTAGGGCTCGGGGGCAGGGCGGCTAATGAAAAACTGTTTTTT; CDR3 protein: CASSLGLGGRAANEKLFF
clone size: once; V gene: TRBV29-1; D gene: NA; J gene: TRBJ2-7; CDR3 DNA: TGCAGCGTTGATCTGTATGGGGACGAGCAGTACTTC; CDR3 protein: CSVDLYGDEQYF
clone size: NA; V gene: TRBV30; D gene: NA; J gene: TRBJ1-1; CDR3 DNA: TGTGCCTGGAGTGTTGTTACAGGGACTGAAGCTTTCTTT; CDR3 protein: CAWSVVTGTEAFF
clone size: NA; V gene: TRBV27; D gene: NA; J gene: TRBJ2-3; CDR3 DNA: TGTGCCAGCAGTTTATCGAGGGGAATGGATACGCAGTATTTT; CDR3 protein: CASSLSRGMDTQYF
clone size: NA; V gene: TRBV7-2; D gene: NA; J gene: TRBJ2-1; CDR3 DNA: TGTGCCAGCAGCTTAGACGGTGAGCAGTTCTTC; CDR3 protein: CASSLDGEQFF
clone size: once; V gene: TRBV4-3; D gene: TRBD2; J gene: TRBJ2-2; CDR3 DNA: TGCGCCAGCAGCCACGGACTAGCGGGGGTTTTTTGGGAGCTGTTTTTT; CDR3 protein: CASSHGLAGVFWELFF